The rows below give T cell receptor beta chains drawn from one sample of a study of cytomegalovirus exposure and HLA in healthy donors. Clones were sequenced by immunoSEQ multiplex PCR, and TCRdb holds only the in-frame ones, with some missing. The sample consists of 130,000 to 150,000 clones, approximately 88% of them appearing once. The sequencing sample was made of PBMCs. Receptors originate from a man younger than 30 in good health and CMV-seropositive. Each CDR3 is given with its conserved first and last residue.

j_call	v_call	cdr3_aa
TRBJ2-7	TRBV5-1	CASSLTGTHYEQYF
TRBJ2-7	TRBV7-8	CASSYLTGSYEQYF
TRBJ1-2	TRBV5-6	CASSLGVNYGYTF
TRBJ1-4	TRBV6-6	CASGGIFNEKLFF
TRBJ2-2	TRBV9	CASSARAGELFF
TRBJ2-1	TRBV6-1	CASRAGTGNEQFF
TRBJ1-6	TRBV19	CASIPSGGGNSPLHF
TRBJ1-1	TRBV6-1	CASSVLVTGGASRTEAFF
TRBJ1-3	TRBV28	CASSSFVGAGNTIYF
TRBJ1-2	TRBV13	CASSETGISNYGYTF
TRBJ2-3	TRBV29-1	CSAERGGTDTQYF
TRBJ1-3	TRBV5-1	CASSLGGSSGNTIYF
TRBJ1-2	TRBV9	CASSPTGNYGYTF
TRBJ2-2	TRBV30	CAWSGAQGNTGELFF
TRBJ1-3	TRBV28	CASSRAGTANSGNTIYF
TRBJ2-3	TRBV4-2	CASSLPGGQGTDTQYF
TRBJ2-3	TRBV27	CASSFVQGTDTQYF
TRBJ2-1	TRBV21-1	CAAGGWEQFF
TRBJ2-7	TRBV27	CASSLSAGAIYEQYF
TRBJ2-7	TRBV9	CASSARPGAYEQYF
TRBJ2-3	TRBV27	CASSLGLAGGVEDTQYF
TRBJ2-7	TRBV5-4	CASSLGPADEQYF
TRBJ2-3	TRBV15	CATSRDWTGLDF
TRBJ2-5	TRBV27	CASSYPGADQETQYF
TRBJ2-3	TRBV6-5	CASSYTSGTDTQYF
TRBJ2-1	TRBV2	CASRRVEGFGEQFF
TRBJ1-3	TRBV5-1	CASSLQGASGNTIYF
TRBJ2-5	TRBV11-2	CASSFSFEETQYF
TRBJ1-5	TRBV6-1	CASSTDTTGFKPQHF